This T cell receptor beta chain was sequenced in a study of cytomegalovirus exposure and HLA in healthy donors. With regard to this clone: The antigen remains undetermined.

Germline V gene lookup returns CDR1 MNHEY and CDR2 SMNVEV (reference sequence). V shed 7 bases and J shed 6 bases, with 13 bases lying between them. This CDR3 region has 12 residues. Separate from the approximately 700-subject first cohort was the approximately 110-subject validation cohort, to which the donors belonged. Findings of the study overall: The authors enumerated over 150 TCR beta chains as linked to cytomegalovirus. In vitro, three CMV-associated chains proved specific for CMV antigens.

TCRdb's copy holds only in-frame clones and misses some; the assay was immunoSEQ multiplex PCR. The table lists a few hundred thousand clones, around 80% of them singletons. This TCR derives from a woman aged 30 to 39 in good health and CMV-seropositive. V is TRBV27 and J is TRBJ2-7; D gene unclear. Sequenced input: PBMCs. CDR3 DNA: TGTGCCAGCATGGGGTATGCTCGCGAGCAGTACTTC. It specifies CASMGYAREQYF.